This T cell receptor beta chain is from a study of Ad26.COV2.S vaccination and SARS-CoV-2 variants (dated by TCRdb to 2020 to 2022). Background on the whole study: Donors in the vaccine arm were drawn from COV1001, a multicentre, randomized, double-blind, placebo-controlled phase I-IIa trial testing Ad26.COV2.S in healthy adults. Ad26.COV2.S was given intramuscularly at 5x10^10 or 1x10^11 viral particles, as a single shot or as two shots 56 days apart. TCRbeta repertoire sequencing was used to assess the specificity and breadth of SARS-CoV-2-reactive T cell receptors after Ad26.COV2.S vaccination. A total of 32 samples were included in the TCR-sequenced set, comprising about 20 Ad26.COV2.S vaccine recipients, 5 placebo recipients and 8 SARS-CoV-2 convalescent individuals. Trial participants were randomized into five groups of five: low-dose or high-dose Ad26.COV2.S given once or twice, or placebo on both occasions. Investigators did not know the trial group allocation while performing experiments and assessing outcomes. General conclusions and limits of the study: The study was not powered for comparison of responses between vaccine doses or regimens. Spike-specific TCR breadth was higher in Ad26.COV2.S recipients than in placebo recipients (P = 0.0014). It was noted by the authors that total T cell responses may have been underestimated by the TCR breadth and depth analyses. Substantial breadth of spike-specific CD8+ and CD4+ T cell responses was reported after vaccination. Vaccine and placebo recipients had similar non-spike TCR breadth, a finding consistent with the vaccine containing only spike.

Concerning this clone: Its antigen has not been determined. Per-base quality was not reported, and no clone a single base away is much larger than it.

The immunoSEQ Assay was used to sequence TCRbeta CDR3 regions. After extraction, genomic DNA underwent amplification by bias-controlled multiplex PCR, followed by high-throughput sequencing. Under the source paper's analysis protocol: To quantify the absolute abundance of every unique TCRbeta CDR3 region, sequences were collapsed and filtered. T cell fraction was estimated by normalization of TCRbeta template counts to usable DNA, with usable DNA being measured through amplification of reference genes present in all nucleated cells. Repertoire TCRs were annotated as SARS-CoV-2-specific by exact matching of V gene, CDR3 amino acid sequence and J gene to a known reactive TCR set. The reference SARS-CoV-2 TCR set was derived from MIRA and filtered for enrichment in COVID-19-positive ImmuneCODE repertoires, a step that removed public or cross-reactive TCRs. Drawing on the MIRA antigens, annotated TCRs were analysed further at the level of specific ORF or position within ORF. Breadth was defined as annotated unique rearrangements over total unique productive rearrangements; depth was the summed frequency of those rearrangements. Two-sided Wilcoxon rank-sum tests were used to compare TCR breadth between groups. TCRdb limited this immuneACCESS table to in-frame rearrangements with V and J called. A share of clones is missing; checked studies link under half to unresolved V genes, and the rest is unexplained. From that table come the V and J calls and clone size; the DNA was used to work out D and trimming. The sample profile shows roughly 420,000 clones; around nine tenths of them were found once. The ten largest clonotypes hold less than 4% of the sample.

The germline V gene encodes CDR1 LNHDA and CDR2 SQIVND (reference sequence). The CDR3 goes from the cysteine to the phenylalanine over 15 residues. The read is trimmed to its CDR3 DNA, 45 bases read in frame from base 1. V and J are truncated by 4 bases and 4 bases respectively, leaving an intervening sequence of 13 bases. The sample's treatment or condition label is to be understood as: some 20 received Ad26.COV2.S at low or high dose, single or two shots; about 5 received placebo; per-sample allocation not given. For vaccine and placebo recipients, the sequenced repertoires came from samples collected on day 63 after the first injection. Between 29 July and 7 August 2020, Cohort 1b enrolled 25 adults aged 18-55 years at one site in Boston, USA. Ad26.COV2.S was a replication-incompetent adenovirus type 26 vector expressing a prefusion-stabilized SARS-CoV-2 spike protein from the original Wuhan strain.

The material sequenced was peripheral blood, taken in a trial of Ad26.COV2.S vaccine versus placebo. This TCR was sampled from a person between 18 and 65 years old who received the Ad26.COV2.S COVID-19 vaccine or a placebo. The sequence is built from TRBV19 and TRBJ2-2, with the D gene not clear enough to name. The DNA reads as follows: TGTGCCAGTAGTACCCAACCGTATCTCACCGGGGAGCTGTTTTTT. Its translation reads: CASSTQPYLTGELFF.